The 10 T cell receptor beta chains reported below all come from one sample, sequenced in a study of shared clonotypes between healthy human individuals. The table came from immunoSEQ multiplex PCR; TCRdb's copy has only in-frame clones and leaves some out. Of fewer than 1.4 million clones listed, around three quarters are singletons. Sequencing was done on a sample of memory CD4+ T cells from PBMCs. The subset denotes: CD45RA-negative fraction. The origin of the receptors is a man aged 18 to 29 in good health. Some clones in this sample may be carry-over from other donors' samples.

This clone was detected ten times or more. The J gene is TRBJ1-5, the V gene TRBV2; D is possibly TRBD1 (5 bases). Trimming cost V 6 bases and J 0 bases, with 9 bases left between them. Germline V gives CDR1 SNHLY, CDR2 FYNNEI. The CDR3 has 14 amino acids. This CDR3 reads CASRVGLSNQPQHF. The CDR3 DNA sequence: TGTGCCAGCAGGGTGGGGCTTAGCAATCAGCCCCAGCATTTT. Full variable domain (outside the CDR3, taken from reference TRBV2 and TRBJ1-5): EPEVTQTPSHQVTQMGQEVILRCVPISNHLYFYWYRQILGQKVEFLVSFYNNEISEKSEIFDDQFSVERPDGSNFTLKIRSTKLEDSAMYFCASRVGLSNQPQHFGDGTRLSIL.

The chain joins TRBV11-2 to TRBJ2-7; 10 positions agree with TRBD2. CDR3 length: 17 residues. Unmatched junction bases numbered 13, after V lost 4 bases and J lost 4 bases. Germline loops: CDR1 SGHAT, CDR2 FQNNGV. The CDR3 sequence: CASSWGVTSGRWYEQYF. The CDR3 region has the DNA TGTGCCAGCAGCTGGGGAGTGACTAGCGGGCGGTGGTACGAGCAGTACTTC.

Points on this clone: Mismatch with germline at one junction end may stem from a read error. The V call is TRBV6-1, the J call TRBJ2-3; D uncertain. The germline gives CDR1 MNHNS, CDR2 SASEGT. The CDR3 loop spans 14 amino acids. The chain's CDR3 is CASIEGSPTDTQYF. CDR3 DNA: TGTGCCAGCATTGAAGGTAGTCCCACAGATACGCAGTATTTT.

This clone was observed a handful of times. J is TRBJ1-1 and V is TRBV5-1, with 10 bases matching TRBD1. The CDR3 has 14 residues. CDR1 and CDR2 (germline): SGHRS, YFSETQ. The V and J ends lost 3 bases and 4 bases, in that order; junction bases with no gene match: 3. CDR3 sequence (DNA): TGCGCCAGCAGCTCACGGACAGGGGGCACTGAAGCTTTCTTT. Protein sequence: CASSSRTGGTEAFF.

CDR3 DNA: TGTGCCAGCAGCACAGGGGGATCCTACAATGAGCAGTTCTTC. Protein product: CASSTGGSYNEQFF. The genes are TRBV11-3 and TRBJ2-1; TRBD1 matches at 8 bases. J was trimmed by 1 base and V by 5 bases; bases with no gene match: 1. Germline CDR1 is SGHNT and CDR2 is YENEEA. This CDR3 is built from 14 residues.

The V and J genes are TRBV5-1 and TRBJ2-1; D call uncertain. CDR3 length: 13 residues. V dropped 0 bases and J dropped 6 bases, with 7 bases sitting between them. Per the germline V gene, CDR1 is SGHRS and CDR2 is YFSETQ. CDR3 loop: CASSLAWRNEQFF. The CDR3 DNA follows: TGCGCCAGCAGCTTGGCCTGGCGCAATGAGCAGTTCTTC.

The rearrangement joins TRBV7-9 to TRBJ1-2; 7 bases map to TRBD1. The V segment lost 4 bases and the J segment 6 bases; nucleotides outside the gene matches: 8. Germline-derived CDR1 and CDR2 are SEHNR and FQNEAQ (reference sequence). The CDR3 contains 14 residues. The CDR3 loop reads CASSSQGQINGYTF. The CDR3 coding sequence is TGTGCCAGCAGCTCCCAGGGACAGATAAATGGCTACACCTTC.

This clone was counted a single time. The chain employs TRBV10-3 and TRBJ2-3; 9 bases line up with TRBD2. V shed 3 bases and J 2 bases; nucleotides not matched to a gene: 3. Germline CDR1 and CDR2: ENHRY and SYGVKD. The CDR3 consists of 15 residues. CDR3 sequence: CAISDTSGLTDTQYF. The CDR3 DNA reads TGTGCCATCAGTGATACTAGCGGGCTCACAGATACGCAGTATTTT.

This sequence joins TRBV28 and TRBJ2-7, with D possibly being TRBD2 (6 bases). Between the trimmed V and J ends, which lost 6 bases and 4 bases, there was a span of 13 bases. Per the germline V gene, CDR1 is MDHEN and CDR2 is SYDVKM. The CDR3 covers 13 residues. For the CDR3, the DNA is TGTGCCAGCAGGACGGGAGTCTCTTACGAGCAGTACTTC. This gives the protein CASRTGVSYEQYF.

The chain employs TRBV11-2 and TRBJ1-4, with D maybe TRBD1 (6 bases). Germline V gene lookup returns CDR1 SGHAT and CDR2 FQNNGV. The CDR3 has 15 amino acids. The ends were cut back, 2 bases at V and 7 bases at J, with 14 bases in the middle. The CDR3 nucleotides are TGTGCCAGCAGCTTATTTGCAGGGGCTGTTGAAAAACTGTTTTTT. Its protein product is CASSLFAGAVEKLFF.